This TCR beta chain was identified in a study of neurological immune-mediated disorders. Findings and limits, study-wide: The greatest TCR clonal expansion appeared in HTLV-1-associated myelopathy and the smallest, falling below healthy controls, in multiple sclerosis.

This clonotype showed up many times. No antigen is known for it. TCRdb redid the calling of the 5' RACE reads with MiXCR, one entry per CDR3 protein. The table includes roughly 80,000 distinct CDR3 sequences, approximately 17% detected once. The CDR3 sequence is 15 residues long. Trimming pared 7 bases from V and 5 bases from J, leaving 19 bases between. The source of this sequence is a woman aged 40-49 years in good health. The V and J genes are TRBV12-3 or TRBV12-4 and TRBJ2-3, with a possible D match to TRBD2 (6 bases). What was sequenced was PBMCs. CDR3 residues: CASTSTSNNIDTQYF. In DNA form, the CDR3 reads TGTGCCAGCACCTCCACTAGCAACAACATAGATACGCAGTATTTT.